This T cell receptor beta chain comes out of a study of blood T cell repertoires in COVID-19. Study in general: Sources were T cells, B-cell-depleted T cells, or PBMCs; the material itself was cDNA or gDNA.

The method was immunoSEQ multiplex PCR; TCRdb's version includes in-frame clones alone and lacks a portion of them. The sample includes 200,000 to 250,000 clones, 82% seen only once; the top ten take approximately 4%. Germline loops: CDR1 MNHEY, CDR2 SVGAGI. Trimming stripped 1 base from V and 0 bases from J, with 12 bases between. The CDR3 runs to 16 residues. Sequencing input: peripheral blood. V usage is TRBV6-5 and J usage is TRBJ1-2, with D perhaps matching TRBD1 (5 bases). This clonotype was sampled from an elderly woman with acute or convalescent COVID-19. The CDR3 DNA follows: TGTGCCAGCAGTTACTGGGGGGGATTAACTAACTATGGCTACACCTTC. Protein product: CASSYWGGLTNYGYTF.